These 14 T cell receptor beta chains were sequenced from one sample in a study of blood T cell repertoires in COVID-19 (dated by TCRdb to the early 2020s). Library preparation used the immunoSEQ multiplex PCR assay. This immuneACCESS table, as held by TCRdb, lists in-frame sequences with V and J called but not all clones. Of the missing ones, under half trace to an unresolved V gene in checked studies; the others have no known cause. A total of 70,000 to 100,000 clones appear in this sample, approximately 82% of them only once. Almost 7% of the sample is held by the ten biggest clonotypes. The sequenced sample was peripheral blood. These receptors were taken from a man aged 50 to 60 with active or convalescent COVID-19.

This clone has a handful of counts. This rearrangement joins TRBV2 to TRBJ2-5; D unclear. Trimming stripped 8 bases from V and 5 bases from J, with 15 bases between. There are 13 residues in the CDR3. Germline CDR1 and CDR2: SNHLY and FYNNEI. This CDR3 is CASGASPQETQYF. CDR3 in DNA: TGTGCCAGCGGAGCCAGTCCCCAGGAGACCCAGTACTTC.

J is TRBJ2-1 and V is TRBV28, with D possibly matching TRBD2 (6 bases). The CDR3 length is 13 residues. The V end lost 5 bases, the J end lost 6 bases, and 11 bases lay between the germline ends. The V gene's germline CDR1 is MDHEN and CDR2 SYDVKM. CDR3: CASSPGGANEQFF. CDR3 bases: TGTGCCAGCAGTCCTGGAGGGGCCAATGAGCAGTTCTTC. Together with reference TRBV28 and TRBJ2-1, the CDR3 gives the full variable domain: DVKVTQSSRYLVKRTGEKVFLECVQDMDHENMFWYRQDPGLGLRLIYFSYDVKMKEKGDIPEGYSVSREKKERFSLILESASTNQTSMYLCASSPGGANEQFFGPGTRLTVL.

The chain carries TRBV12-3 or TRBV12-4 and TRBJ2-6; D not certain. The CDR3 is made up of 13 amino acids. V was shortened by 3 bases and J by 4 bases, with 4 bases between the two germline ends. For the CDR3, the DNA is TGTGCCAGCAGTTTGTCGGGGGCCAACGTCCTGACTTTC. This gives the protein CASSLSGANVLTF.

The rearrangement uses TRBV10-3 and TRBJ1-1; 9 positions agree with TRBD1. Germline values: CDR1 ENHRY, CDR2 SYGVKD. V lost 8 bases to trimming and J lost 4 bases; unmatched junction nucleotides: 8. This CDR3 has 14 amino acids. The CDR3 DNA follows: TGTGCCATCTCGGGACAGGGCGCGGGCACTGAAGCTTTCTTT. Encoded protein: CAISGQGAGTEAFF.

This clone was picked up a small number of times. J is TRBJ1-6 and V is TRBV19; D is ambiguous. From germline, CDR1 is LNHDA and CDR2 SQIVND (reference sequence). V was shortened by 6 bases and J by 13 bases, with 19 bases between the two germline ends. The CDR3 has 14 amino acids. CDR3 DNA: TGTGCCAGTAGCCTAACCGGGGTGGGGTTTCCCCTCCACTTT. Its translation is CASSLTGVGFPLHF.

The chain has TRBV30 and TRBJ1-4, with D tentatively TRBD1 (5 bases). Per germline, CDR1 GTSNPN and CDR2 SVGIG (reference sequence). The CDR3 runs 16 residues. V shed 0 bases and J shed 7 bases, with 18 bases lying between them. DNA for the CDR3: TGTGCCTGGAGTGTACGGTGGTCAGGGCGGGGTGAAAAACTGTTTTTT. It encodes CAWSVRWSGRGEKLFF.

This clone showed up just a few times. This chain joins TRBV28 and TRBJ2-3; D might be TRBD2 (7 bases). The germline CDR1 and CDR2 sequences are MDHEN and SYDVKM. The CDR3 runs 14 residues. Trimming stripped 6 bases from V and 6 bases from J, with 16 bases between. The CDR3 region is CASSLWGGADTQYF. The DNA for the CDR3 is TGTGCCAGCAGCCTTTGGGGGGGGGCGGATACGCAGTATTTT.

The CDR3, as DNA: TGCGCCAGCAGCGAAGATCAGGGTCCTGAAGCTTTCTTT. The encoded protein is CASSEDQGPEAFF. V and J are TRBV5-1 and TRBJ1-1; perhaps TRBD1 as D (5 bases). The germline V gene has CDR1 SGHRS and CDR2 YFSETQ. V lost 4 bases, J lost 6 bases, and 13 bases lay in between. The CDR3 extends over 13 amino acids.

The V gene is TRBV6-5, the J gene TRBJ2-7; tentatively, D is TRBD1 (6 bases). V was shortened by 5 bases and J by 3 bases, with 11 bases between the two germline ends. This CDR3 is 13 amino acids long. From germline, CDR1 is MNHEY and CDR2 SVGAGI. CDR3 nucleotide sequence: TGTGCCAGCAGTAAAACAGGGAACTACGAGCAGTACGTC. Translation: CASSKTGNYEQYV.

The chain has TRBV5-6 and TRBJ2-4; D is undetermined. CDR3 length: 16 residues. V shed 0 bases and J shed 0 bases, with 10 bases lying between them. The germline gives CDR1 SGHDT, CDR2 YYEEEE. The CDR3 DNA follows: TGTGCCAGCAGCTTGGGGCGGAGCGCAGCCAAAAACATTCAGTACTTC. Translating gives CASSLGRSAAKNIQYF. The whole variable domain, filled in from reference TRBV5-6 and TRBJ2-4, reads DAGVTQSPTHLIKTRGQQVTLRCSPKSGHDTVSWYQQALGQGPQFIFQYYEEEERQRGNFPDRFSGHQFPNYSSELNVNALLLGDSALYLCASSLGRSAAKNIQYFGAGTRLSVL.

The rearrangement links TRBV28 to TRBJ1-6, with D uncertain. Trimming left V 6 bases short and J 0 bases short, with 9 bases between. This CDR3 region has 15 residues. The germline V gene encodes CDR1 MDHEN and CDR2 SYDVKM. CDR3 region: CASSDGSSYNSPLHF. CDR3 in DNA: TGTGCCAGCAGCGACGGGAGCTCCTATAATTCACCCCTCCACTTT.

The gene calls are TRBV19 and TRBJ1-2; the D gene is possibly TRBD1 (5 bases). V lost 5 bases to trimming and J lost 4 bases, with 14 bases between them. Germline assignment: CDR1 LNHDA and CDR2 SQIVND (reference sequence). The length of the CDR3 is 14 residues. CDR3 loop: CASSPGGGVYGYTF. CDR3 bases: TGTGCCAGTAGTCCAGGCGGGGGGGTCTATGGCTACACCTTC.

This clone was observed a handful of times. The rearrangement uses TRBV7-9 and TRBJ1-2, with 7 bases aligning to TRBD1. The CDR3 length is 14 residues. Germline values: CDR1 SEHNR, CDR2 FQNEAQ (reference sequence). V shed 1 base, J shed 3 bases, and the junction held 2 bases outside the gene matches. The CDR3 coding sequence is TGTGCCAGCAGCTTAGAGGGGGCTGACTATGGCTACACCTTC. Amino acids: CASSLEGADYGYTF.

The chain couples TRBV15 to TRBJ2-2, with a possible D match to TRBD2 (6 bases). Trimming took off 1 base at V and 5 bases at J, with 14 bases between the two ends. Germline CDR1 is LNHNV and CDR2 is YYDKDF (reference sequence). The CDR3 consists of 16 residues. The CDR3 sequence is CATSRGEVAETGELFF. The CDR3 nucleotides are TGTGCCACCAGCAGAGGGGAGGTAGCAGAGACCGGGGAGCTGTTTTTT.